This T cell receptor beta chain appears in the sequencing data of a study of blood T cell repertoires in COVID-19. Study-level background: Spain, Italy and the United States supplied samples that represented acute and convalescent COVID-19. In each case, the material was cDNA or gDNA derived from T cells, B-cell-depleted T cells, or PBMCs.

Trimming pared 4 bases from V and 0 bases from J, leaving 6 bases between. CDR3 size: 13 residues. The germline CDR1 and CDR2 sequences are LGHNA and YNFKEQ. Source study methods: Nucleated cell number was recorded as an estimate derived from reference gene primer amplification. TCRdb's table, derived via immunoSEQ multiplex PCR, lists solely in-frame clones and lacks some. From that table come the V and J calls and clone size; the DNA was used to work out D and trimming. The sample shows 93,000 or so clones, approximately 89% of them seen only once. The TCR sequence derives from a woman older than 75 in a cohort sampled during active COVID-19. The J gene is TRBJ2-5, the V gene TRBV4-2; D remains unclear. Sequenced: peripheral blood. The CDR3 DNA reads TGTGCCAGCAGCCGAGTGGACCAAGAGACCCAGTACTTC. This codes for CASSRVDQETQYF.